Given below is one T cell receptor beta chain in context. The sample is drawn from a study of identical twins. The CDR3 runs to 16 residues. Germline V CDR1 and CDR2: MNHEY, SMNVEV (reference sequence). TCRdb used MiXCR to reprocess the 5' RACE reads, holding one entry per CDR3 protein. The sample lists 1.5 million to 2 million distinct CDR3 sequences, roughly 35% occurring once. This receptor was obtained from a newborn girl in good health. What was sequenced was cord blood. J is TRBJ2-4 and V is TRBV27; TRBD2 is a possible D gene (6 bases). The J call may be faulty, since TRBJ2-7 better matches the DNA end. This chain's CDR3 is CASSLSRGPISYEQYF. The DNA of the CDR3 is TGTGCCAGCAGTTTATCGCGGGGTCCGATCTCCTACGAGCAGTACTTC.